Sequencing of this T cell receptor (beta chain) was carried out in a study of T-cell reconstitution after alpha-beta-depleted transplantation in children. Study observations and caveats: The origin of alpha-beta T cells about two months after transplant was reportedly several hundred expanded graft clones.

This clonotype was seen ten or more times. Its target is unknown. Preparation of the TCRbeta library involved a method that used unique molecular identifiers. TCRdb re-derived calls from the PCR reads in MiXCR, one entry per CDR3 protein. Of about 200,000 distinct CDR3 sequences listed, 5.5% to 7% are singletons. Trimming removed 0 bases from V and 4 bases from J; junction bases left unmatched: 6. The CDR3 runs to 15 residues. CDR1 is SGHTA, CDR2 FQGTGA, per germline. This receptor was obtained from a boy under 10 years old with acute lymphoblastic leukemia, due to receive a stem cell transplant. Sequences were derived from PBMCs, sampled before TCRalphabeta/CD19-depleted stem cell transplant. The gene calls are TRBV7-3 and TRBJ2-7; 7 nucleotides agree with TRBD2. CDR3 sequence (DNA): TGTGCCAGCAGCTTAACGTCCGGAGCGGGGTACGAGCAGTACTTC. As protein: CASSLTSGAGYEQYF.